Listed here are 23 T cell receptor beta chains from one sample, sequenced in a study of blood T cell repertoires in COVID-19. Method: immunoSEQ multiplex PCR; TCRdb's copy keeps in-frame clones and lacks some. The profile shows about 240,000 clones, around 83% of them singletons. Sequencing was carried out using peripheral blood. The receptors were sampled from a woman in her forties or fifties with COVID-19, enrolled during active disease.

The rearrangement joins TRBV12-3 or TRBV12-4 to TRBJ1-5; the D is unclear. The CDR3 sequence is 13 residues long. V was clipped by 7 bases and J by 4 bases, with 11 bases between them. CDR3 in amino acids: CASKREGNQPQHF. DNA of the CDR3: TGTGCCAGCAAAAGGGAGGGTAATCAGCCCCAGCATTTT.

CDR3 amino acids: CASRSTSGGAYEQFF. The CDR3 region has the DNA TGTGCCAGCAGGTCGACTAGCGGGGGGGCGTATGAGCAGTTCTTC. V and J are TRBV27 and TRBJ2-1, with TRBD2 matching 14 bases. The CDR3 consists of 15 residues. The ends lost 6 bases at V and 8 bases at J; junction bases unmatched: 6. Germline assignment: CDR1 MNHEY and CDR2 SMNVEV (reference sequence).

The rearrangement joins TRBV11-3 to TRBJ1-6, with 11 bases aligning to TRBD1. Germline-derived CDR1 and CDR2 are SGHNT and YENEEA. This CDR3 comprises 14 residues. Trimming at V came to 3 bases and at J to 9 bases, leaving 1 base not matched to a gene. This chain's CDR3 is CASSLGQGGSPLHF. CDR3 DNA sequence: TGTGCCAGCAGCTTGGGACAGGGGGGTTCACCCCTCCACTTT.

CDR3 residues: CASSLKGQPYGYTF. CDR3 nucleotides: TGTGCCAGCAGTCTAAAGGGACAGCCCTATGGCTACACCTTC. The rearrangement links TRBV27 to TRBJ1-2; 7 nucleotides align to TRBD1. Germline CDR1 and CDR2: MNHEY and SMNVEV (reference sequence). CDR3 length equals 14 residues. Trimming removed 5 bases from V and 4 bases from J; junction bases left unmatched: 7.

This clone has a handful of counts. The rearrangement links TRBV7-2 to TRBJ1-2, with D uncertain. V lost 5 bases and J 8 bases, leaving 15 bases between the germline ends. The CDR3 contains 13 residues. Germline loops: CDR1 SGHTA, CDR2 FQGNSA. The chain's CDR3 is CASSPGALQGYTF. The DNA of the CDR3 is TGTGCCAGCAGCCCCGGTGCGCTTCAAGGCTACACCTTC.

The chain combines TRBV19 with TRBJ1-1; 7 nucleotides align to TRBD1. The CDR3 is made up of 13 amino acids. Looked up from germline, CDR1 is LNHDA and CDR2 is SQIVND (reference sequence). The trim removed 10 bases at V and 1 base at J, leaving 6 bases unmatched. The CDR3 here is CATAWTGNTEAFF. The CDR3 DNA is TGTGCCACTGCCTGGACAGGGAACACTGAAGCTTTCTTT.

This clone has only one observation. This sequence joins TRBV4-3 and TRBJ2-3; D perhaps matches TRBD2 (6 bases). Germline values: CDR1 LGHNA, CDR2 YSLEER. V was pared by 3 bases and J by 10 bases, with 14 bases between. The CDR3 contains 13 residues. CDR3 amino acids: CASSQDPRGPQYF. The CDR3 DNA reads as TGCGCCAGCAGCCAGGACCCGCGGGGACCGCAGTATTTT.

This clone was seen a few times. The V call is TRBV11-2, the J call TRBJ1-1, with 8 nucleotides matching TRBD1. Germline V CDR1 and CDR2: SGHAT, FQNNGV. The length of the CDR3 is 18 residues. V lost 5 bases, J lost 3 bases, and 17 bases stayed unmatched. This CDR3 reads CASSRTLRQGKSDTEAFF. Here the CDR3 DNA reads TGTGCCAGCAGCCGGACCCTGAGACAGGGGAAATCGGACACTGAAGCTTTCTTT.

V and J are TRBV6-1 and TRBJ1-6, with D possibly matching TRBD1 (6 bases). Germline values: CDR1 MNHNS, CDR2 SASEGT. Trimming removed 6 bases from V and 7 bases from J, with 16 bases in between. The CDR3 has 15 amino acids. The CDR3 DNA sequence: TGTGCCAGCAGACTACCTAACACAGGGAATTCACCCCTCCACTTT. Protein sequence: CASRLPNTGNSPLHF.

The rearrangement links TRBV2 to TRBJ2-2; TRBD2 matches 10 bases. Per the germline V gene, CDR1 is SNHLY and CDR2 is FYNNEI. The ends lost 8 bases at V and 6 bases at J; junction bases unmatched: 6. This CDR3 is 14 amino acids long. The CDR3 sequence: CASQKGLAAGELFF. CDR3 nucleotide sequence: TGTGCCAGCCAAAAAGGACTAGCGGCCGGGGAGCTGTTTTTT.

This clone was found once. This chain connects TRBV5-1 to TRBJ2-7; D possibly corresponds to TRBD1 (6 bases). The CDR3 runs 13 residues. In germline, CDR1 is SGHRS, CDR2 YFSETQ. The V end was cut by 0 bases, the J end by 6 bases, with 10 bases between. The CDR3 reads CASSLAGAAEQYF. CDR3 sequence (DNA): TGCGCCAGCAGCTTGGCAGGGGCCGCCGAGCAGTACTTC.

J is TRBJ1-2 and V is TRBV30; weak D call: TRBD1 (5 bases). Germline assignment: CDR1 GTSNPN and CDR2 SVGIG (reference sequence). V lost 5 bases and J 4 bases, leaving 11 bases between the germline ends. The CDR3 covers 12 residues. Here the CDR3 reads CAWGIRGYGYTF. In nucleotides, the CDR3 is TGTGCCTGGGGGATAAGGGGCTATGGCTACACCTTC.

The chain links TRBV15 to TRBJ1-2; 7 bases are a match to TRBD1. With V trimmed by 5 bases and J by 3 bases, 6 bases remained unmatched. This CDR3 is built from 14 residues. Looked up from germline, CDR1 is LNHNV and CDR2 is YYDKDF (reference sequence). CDR3 in amino acids: CATSDRQGHYGYTF. The CDR3 nucleotides read TGTGCCACCAGCGACCGACAGGGTCACTATGGCTACACCTTC. The whole variable domain, filled in from reference TRBV15 and TRBJ1-2, reads DAMVIQNPRYQVTQFGKPVTLSCSQTLNHNVMYWYQQKSSQAPKLLFHYYDKDFNNEADTPDNFQSRRPNTSFCFLDIRSPGLGDTAMYLCATSDRQGHYGYTFGSGTRLTVV.

The chain links TRBV19 to TRBJ1-2; 7 bases agree with TRBD1. The junction had 5 bases not matched to a gene; V was cut back by 3 bases and J by 1 base. The germline gives CDR1 LNHDA, CDR2 SQIVND (reference sequence). This CDR3 is built from 15 residues. CDR3: CASSMPGQSNYGYTF. The CDR3 region has the DNA TGTGCCAGTAGTATGCCGGGACAGAGTAACTATGGCTACACCTTC.

The chain has TRBV19 and TRBJ1-5, with 7 positions matching TRBD1. Per the germline V gene, CDR1 is LNHDA and CDR2 is SQIVND (reference sequence). This CDR3 is built from 15 residues. V was pared by 6 bases and J by 0 bases, with 5 bases of the junction left unmatched. CDR3 bases: TGTGCCAGTAGAAGACAGGGAGTTAGCAATCAGCCCCAGCATTTT. The encoded protein is CASRRQGVSNQPQHF.

The CDR3 nucleotides read TGTGCCAGCAGCATTGGGACAGCCCACACAGATACGCAGTATTTT. Protein sequence: CASSIGTAHTDTQYF. This rearrangement joins TRBV7-2 to TRBJ2-3; 7 bases match TRBD1. The CDR3 is 15 amino acids. The J segment lost 2 bases and the V segment lost 5 bases, leaving 7 bases of the junction unmatched. The germline V gene encodes CDR1 SGHTA and CDR2 FQGNSA.

The chain recombines TRBV12-3 or TRBV12-4 with TRBJ2-3; D is undetermined. The CDR3 is made up of 11 amino acids. Deletions cut 4 bases from V and 7 bases from J, with 6 bases between. CDR3 region: CASSSSYTQYF. The CDR3 DNA sequence: TGTGCCAGCAGTTCCTCTTATACGCAGTATTTT.

This clone was counted between two and nine times. CDR3 residues: CSVQGTAMKETQYF. CDR3 bases: TGCAGCGTGCAAGGGACAGCTATGAAGGAGACCCAGTACTTC. V is TRBV29-1 and J is TRBJ2-5, with 7 bases fitting TRBD1. V shed 6 bases, J shed 5 bases, and the junction held 12 bases outside the gene matches. The CDR3 consists of 14 residues. Germline V gene data show CDR1 as SQVTM and CDR2 as ANQGSEA.

The rearrangement links TRBV7-9 to TRBJ2-7; 9 nucleotides align to TRBD1. Germline V gene lookup returns CDR1 SEHNR and CDR2 FQNEAQ (reference sequence). V dropped 2 bases and J dropped 1; count of bases not matched to a gene: 9. The CDR3 runs to 17 residues. CDR3 in DNA: TGTGCCAGCAGCTTACCCCTGGACAGGGGATCTTCCTACGAGCAGTACTTC. Its protein is CASSLPLDRGSSYEQYF.

The chain links TRBV7-3 to TRBJ1-1; D gene ambiguous. V was cut by 5 bases and J by 5 bases, with 12 bases left in between. CDR1 is SGHTA, CDR2 FQGTGA, per germline. CDR3 length equals 13 residues. Here the CDR3 reads CASSPFGRTEAFF. The CDR3 DNA reads as TGTGCCAGCAGCCCCTTTGGCAGGACTGAAGCTTTCTTT.

The J gene is TRBJ1-4, the V gene TRBV5-1; D is ambiguous. V was pared by 0 bases and J by 3 bases, with 12 bases between. Germline-derived CDR1 and CDR2 are SGHRS and YFSETQ. CDR3 length: 16 amino acids. CDR3 DNA sequence: TGCGCCAGCAGCTTGGCCTTAAGAGGATCTAATGAAAAACTGTTTTTT. It yields the protein CASSLALRGSNEKLFF.

The gene calls are TRBV5-4 and TRBJ2-5, with TRBD1 identical over 9 bases. The germline gives CDR1 SGHNT, CDR2 YYREEE (reference sequence). This CDR3 is built from 14 residues. The V and J ends lost 3 bases and 3 bases, in that order; junction bases with no gene match: 3. In DNA form, the CDR3 reads TGTGCCAGCAGCTCGAGACAGGGGGAAGAGACCCAGTACTTC. Translated: CASSSRQGEETQYF.

The rearrangement uses TRBV2 and TRBJ1-6; TRBD1 matches at 8 bases. Germline lookup yields CDR1 SNHLY and CDR2 FYNNEI. This CDR3 comprises 15 residues. Trimming removed 5 bases from V and 10 bases from J; junction bases left unmatched: 10. The CDR3 spells CASSLSDRGGSPLHF. CDR3 in DNA: TGTGCCAGCAGTTTGTCCGACAGGGGCGGCTCACCCCTCCACTTT. Based on the CDR3 plus reference TRBV2 and TRBJ1-6, the full variable domain is EPEVTQTPSHQVTQMGQEVILRCVPISNHLYFYWYRQILGQKVEFLVSFYNNEISEKSEIFDDQFSVERPDGSNFTLKIRSTKLEDSAMYFCASSLSDRGGSPLHFGNGTRLTVT.